This TCR beta chain is drawn from a study of spatial heterogeneity in lung cancer (dated by TCRdb to about 2019). Study-level background: Samples were obtained from 72 patients with early-stage, untreated non-small cell lung cancer from the lung TRACERx cohort. At surgery, both alpha and beta chains were TCR-sequenced in roughly 200 tumor regions, 64 matched nontumor lung samples and around 50 PBMC samples. Follow-up PBMC samples were sequenced whenever available, with a median time to follow-up of approximately 23 months after resection. In the raw uncorrected reads, each unique combination of TCR and UMI appeared on average more than ten times. Beta-chain transcripts were consistently detected in greater numbers than alpha-chain transcripts, which likely reflected higher beta-chain transcript abundance. In non-small cell lung cancer, the study quantitatively compared TCR alpha and beta repertoires across several tumor regions, matched nontumor lung, and blood. Nonsynonymous mutation counts, determined by whole-exome sequencing of tumor tissue, were related to TCR repertoire features.

V ends up 6 bases short and J 5 bases short, with an unmatched junction base count of 4. There are 13 amino acids in the CDR3, from cysteine to phenylalanine inclusive. Only the CDR3 DNA stays, 39 bases, in frame from base 1. The germline V gene yields MNHEY for CDR1 and SVGEGT for CDR2. Findings and caveats that apply to the study as a whole: Confirming at a functional level the hypothesis that regional TCRs recognize regional mutations was considered to require additional single-cell paired TCR alpha and beta sequencing. Only roughly 15 patients were included in the comparisons of baseline and follow-up blood repertoires. Ubiquitous expanded tumor TCRs were detected in blood more often at tumor resection than at routine follow-up.

The time point label of this sample denotes: blood at routine non-recurrence follow-up after resection. TCR sequencing used whole RNA extracted from tumor and nontumor lung tissue, or from cryopreserved PBMC samples, without cell sorting. Only patients with enough RNA available from two or more tumor regions were chosen for TCR sequencing. As to this clonotype: Its antigen is currently not known. No qualities accompany the bases; no much larger clone lies one base away.

Library generation was performed with 5' RACE. Instrument used: NextSeq 500. To allow correction of PCR and sequencing errors, the TCR library protocol tagged every TCR cDNA molecule with a unique molecular identifier. The paper's data handling went like this. TCR identification, UMI-based error correction and CDR3 extraction were all carried out with Decombinator tools. Expanded TCRs were defined as those above a frequency of 2 per 1,000, corresponding to the top 1% of the tumor frequency distribution. Each repertoire was subsampled 100 times to 5,000 TCRs, after which Renyi diversity was computed with the R vegan package. CDR3 similarity networks were constructed using string-kernel similarity of amino acid triplets, with links drawn between CDR3s whose pairwise similarity was above 0.82. Starting from the raw public reads, TCRdb applied fastp trimming at Q25, assembled clones with MiXCR and retained in-frame beta chains. Rows with a matching CDR3 protein are joined into one entry that keeps the most common DNA and genes. TCRdb's processing, not the authors', yielded these V and J calls. The sample table lists about 100,000 distinct CDR3 sequences, 15% to 20% of them with a count of one. Jointly, the top ten make up just over 20% of the sample.

The material was PBMCs, obtained at follow-up. The receptor chain draws on TRBV6-2 or TRBV6-3 and TRBJ2-5; 9 nucleotides in the junction match TRBD2. The clonotype comes from a male donor with early-stage non-small cell lung cancer. The CDR3 reads as follows: CASRRGGAETQYF. The DNA reads as follows: TGTGCCAGCAGACGCGGGGGGGCTGAGACCCAGTACTTC.